This TCR beta chain came from a study of T cell responses to AZD1222 COVID-19 vaccine. Study conclusions and caveats: The span of vaccine-associated CD4 TCRs extended across spike, with dominance at 160-218 and 743-854. White British people made up most donors, females outnumbered males, and clonal diversity was possibly underestimated. Increased Spike-specific TCR breadth and depth were observed after two AZD1222 doses. It was only 6 or 7 AZD1222 recipients who were seropositive at baseline.

Assay: immunoSEQ multiplex PCR; the TCRdb copy retains only in-frame clones and omits some. The sample contains approximately 150,000 clones, almost 95% of which appear only once. Worth noting for this clone: The antigen remains unidentified.

The CDR3 loop spans 15 amino acids. The ends lost 0 bases at V and 5 bases at J; junction bases unmatched: 5. CDR1 is SGDLS and CDR2 is YYNGEE in the germline V gene. V usage is TRBV9 and J usage is TRBJ2-3, with TRBD2 matching 8 bases. Sequences were derived from peripheral blood, sampled on day 0 of AZD1222 vaccination. This clonotype originated in an adult in good health. The CDR3 protein is CASSVAPGGLDTQYF. As DNA, the CDR3 is TGTGCCAGCAGCGTAGCCCCGGGGGGGCTAGATACGCAGTATTTT.